Listed below are T cell receptor beta chains from one sample, sequenced in a study of cytomegalovirus exposure and HLA in healthy donors. Here immunoSEQ multiplex PCR was the method, and the copy in TCRdb shows in-frame clones only, minus some. Here the sample spans 150,000 to 200,000 clones, about 80% being singletons. The specimen sequenced was PBMCs. All receptors derive from a female donor in good health and CMV-seronegative. Both conserved end residues are part of each CDR3. Each record gives: CDR3 protein, V gene, J gene, clone size, CDR3 length. Clone size is stated in some rows and not others, as once, few, many or a class when expanded.

CASSQGSDYGYTF,TRBV4-1,TRBJ1-2,NA,13
CASSSFGAAAGEKLFF,TRBV7-6,TRBJ1-4,NA,16
CASSPEGGKNTEAFF,TRBV5-1,TRBJ1-1,few,15
CASSLQGGNGELFF,TRBV7-3,TRBJ2-2,NA,14
CASSVGQGLTEAFF,TRBV9,TRBJ1-1,NA,14
CASSLWPGGNTEAFF,TRBV12-1,TRBJ1-1,NA,15
CASTSEEDRMLYEQYF,TRBV7-9,TRBJ2-7,NA,16
CASSLGLGGNNEQFF,TRBV5-1,TRBJ2-1,NA,15
CASSQEEGNSPLHF,TRBV4-2,TRBJ1-6,NA,14
CASSPTLGEQFF,TRBV18,TRBJ2-1,many,12
CASSEGGVETQYF,TRBV6-1,TRBJ2-5,NA,13
CASSPGRRQGTVGYTF,TRBV5-4,TRBJ1-2,NA,16
CASSLDLRTVNDYTF,TRBV5-1,TRBJ1-2,once,15
CASSRTRGDSNQPQHF,TRBV5-6,TRBJ1-5,NA,16
CASSSSTGTGDTGELFF,TRBV5-1,TRBJ2-2,NA,17
CASSVRDSYNEQFF,TRBV6-1,TRBJ2-1,once,14
CASSNRRRRNTEAFF,TRBV28,TRBJ1-1,NA,15
CASSSTGSLNSPLHF,TRBV13,TRBJ1-6,NA,15
CAWRTRNKNIQYF,TRBV30,TRBJ2-4,NA,13
CASSLGSGEDTQYF,TRBV11-1,TRBJ2-3,NA,14
CASSLDKSAGDAFF,TRBV11-2,TRBJ1-1,NA,14
CASSLVAGAPGANVLTF,TRBV7-9,TRBJ2-6,NA,17
CASSEVIGYTF,TRBV2,TRBJ1-2,NA,11
CAIPYDGQETQYF,TRBV7-9,TRBJ2-5,NA,13
CASSSRDFLGEQYF,TRBV19,TRBJ2-7,NA,14
CASSLASPHNTGELFF,TRBV5-6,TRBJ2-2,NA,16
CAWSVHSGLNTGELFF,TRBV30,TRBJ2-2,NA,16
CASSSSGESTDTQYF,TRBV7-3,TRBJ2-3,NA,15
CASSLRGLGEQFF,TRBV5-1,TRBJ2-1,NA,13
CASSLTGTETEAFF,TRBV6-6,TRBJ1-1,NA,14
CASSGTLITGRETQYF,TRBV9,TRBJ2-5,NA,16
CAWSVTGPEQYF,TRBV30,TRBJ2-7,NA,12
CASSWGTGASNEKLFF,TRBV5-4,TRBJ1-4,NA,16
CASRTGVNTEAFF,TRBV5-1,TRBJ1-1,NA,13
CSVVRGTANYNEQFF,TRBV29-1,TRBJ2-1,NA,15
CASSLGGGAEAFF,TRBV11-2,TRBJ1-1,once,13
CASSPLTGDAGFYTEAFF,TRBV7-9,TRBJ1-1,NA,18
CASSEWTGRDNEQYF,TRBV25-1,TRBJ2-7,NA,15
CASSYSRLAGEQYF,TRBV6-5,TRBJ2-5,NA,14
CASQPGGSRGTNQPQHF,TRBV25-1,TRBJ1-5,NA,17
CASSGQDFAEQYF,TRBV7-9,TRBJ2-7,NA,13
CASSPRTSGSETQYF,TRBV9,TRBJ2-5,NA,15
CASSPIGSSLGKETQYF,TRBV18,TRBJ2-5,few,17
CASSDPGVTGAAYGYTF,TRBV2,TRBJ1-2,NA,17
CASSLGDDRAEAFF,TRBV11-1,TRBJ1-1,NA,14
CASSQGDTGYTGELFF,TRBV6-6,TRBJ2-2,NA,16
CASSQRQGLGYTF,TRBV6-5,TRBJ1-2,NA,13
CASSLGGRPTDTQYF,TRBV5-4,TRBJ2-3,NA,15
CASSPRLQGKDTEAFF,TRBV18,TRBJ1-1,once,16
CASRLAFGTDYGYTF,TRBV12-2,TRBJ1-2,few,15
CASMGTGTGSSGELFF,TRBV2,TRBJ2-2,NA,16
CASSSFRDRGDEQYF,TRBV7-2,TRBJ2-7,NA,15
CAISEFGTMTQNTIYF,TRBV10-3,TRBJ1-3,NA,16
CASSSSGRSETQYF,TRBV7-2,TRBJ2-5,NA,14
CASRPGGTDTQYF,TRBV28,TRBJ2-3,NA,13
CASKEWSGGINEQFF,TRBV2,TRBJ2-1,NA,15
CASSDPLAGAYNEQFF,TRBV10-2,TRBJ2-1,NA,16
CAWRAQGNYGYTF,TRBV30,TRBJ1-2,NA,13
CASSLSLTGERGYTF,TRBV27,TRBJ1-2,NA,15